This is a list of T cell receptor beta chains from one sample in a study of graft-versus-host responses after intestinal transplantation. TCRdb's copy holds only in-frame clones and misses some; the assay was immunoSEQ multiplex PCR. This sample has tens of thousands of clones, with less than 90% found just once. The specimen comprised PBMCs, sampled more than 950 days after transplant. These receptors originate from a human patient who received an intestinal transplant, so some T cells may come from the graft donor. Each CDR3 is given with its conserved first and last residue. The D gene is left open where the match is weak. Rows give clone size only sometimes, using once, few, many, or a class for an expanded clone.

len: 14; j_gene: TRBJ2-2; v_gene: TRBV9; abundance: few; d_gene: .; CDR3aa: CASSVEGYTGELFF; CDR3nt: TGTGCCAGCAGCGTAGAAGGGTACACCGGGGAGCTGTTTTTT
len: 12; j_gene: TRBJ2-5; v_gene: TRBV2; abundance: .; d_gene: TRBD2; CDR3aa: CASSVLAVTQYF; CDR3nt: TGTGCCAGCAGTGTACTAGCGGTGACCCAGTACTTC
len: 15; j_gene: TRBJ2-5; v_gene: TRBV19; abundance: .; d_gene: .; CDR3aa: CASSVGGTVQETQYF; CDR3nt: TGTGCCAGTAGCGTAGGTGGAACGGTTCAAGAGACCCAGTACTTC
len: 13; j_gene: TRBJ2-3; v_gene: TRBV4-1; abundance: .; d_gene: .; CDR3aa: CASSHSRLDTQYF; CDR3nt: TGCGCCAGCAGCCACTCACGGTTAGATACGCAGTATTTT
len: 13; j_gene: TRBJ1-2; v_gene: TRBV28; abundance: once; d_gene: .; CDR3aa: CASSSQGRSGYTF; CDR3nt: TGTGCCAGCAGTTCGCAGGGGCGCTCTGGCTACACCTTC
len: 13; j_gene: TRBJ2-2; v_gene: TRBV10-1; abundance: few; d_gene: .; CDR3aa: CASSESSTGELFF; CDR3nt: TGCGCCAGCAGTGAGTCATCCACCGGGGAGCTGTTTTTT
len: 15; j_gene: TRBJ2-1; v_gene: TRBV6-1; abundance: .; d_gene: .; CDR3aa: CASSEAWLAHDEQFF; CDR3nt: TGTGCCAGCAGTGAAGCTTGGCTAGCCCACGATGAGCAGTTCTTC
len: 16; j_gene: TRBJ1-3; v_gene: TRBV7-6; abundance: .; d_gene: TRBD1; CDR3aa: CASSLAQGGSGNTIYF; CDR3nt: TGTGCCAGCAGCTTAGCACAGGGGGGTTCGGGAAACACCATATATTTT
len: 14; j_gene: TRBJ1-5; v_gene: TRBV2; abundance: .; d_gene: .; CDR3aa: CASSYDRSNQPQHF; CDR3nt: TGTGCCAGCAGCTATGACCGGAGCAATCAGCCCCAGCATTTT
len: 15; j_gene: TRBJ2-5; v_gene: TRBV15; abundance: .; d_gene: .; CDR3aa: CATSPRRGRGETQYF; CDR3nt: TGTGCCACCAGCCCTCGACGGGGCAGAGGAGAGACCCAGTACTTC
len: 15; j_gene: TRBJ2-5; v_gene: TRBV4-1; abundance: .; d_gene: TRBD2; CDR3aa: CASSQVLAGVETQYF; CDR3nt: TGCGCCAGCAGCCAAGTACTAGCGGGCGTAGAGACCCAGTACTTC
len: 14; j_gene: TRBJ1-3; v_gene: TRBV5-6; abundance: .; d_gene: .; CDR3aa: CASSPGRAGNTIYF; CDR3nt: TGTGCCAGCAGTCCCGGCAGGGCTGGAAACACCATATATTTT
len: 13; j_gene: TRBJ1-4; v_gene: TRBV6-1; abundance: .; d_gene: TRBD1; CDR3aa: CASSVQGIEKLFF; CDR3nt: TGTGCCAGCAGTGTACAGGGGATCGAAAAACTGTTTTTT
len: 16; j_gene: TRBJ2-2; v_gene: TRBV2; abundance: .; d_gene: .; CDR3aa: CASRPRGGRNTGELFF; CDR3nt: TGTGCCAGCAGGCCCAGGGGGGGGAGGAACACCGGGGAGCTGTTTTTT
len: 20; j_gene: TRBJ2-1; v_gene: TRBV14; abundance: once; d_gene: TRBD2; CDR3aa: CASSHTPGGRRPLLYNEQFF; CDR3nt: TGTGCCAGCAGCCATACACCGGGCGGGAGAAGGCCCCTCCTCTACAATGAGCAGTTCTTC
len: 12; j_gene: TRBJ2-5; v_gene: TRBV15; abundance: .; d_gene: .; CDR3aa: CATSRGVETQYF; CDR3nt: TGTGCCACCAGCAGAGGAGTGGAGACCCAGTACTTC
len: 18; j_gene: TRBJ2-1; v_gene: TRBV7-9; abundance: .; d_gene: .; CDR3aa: CASSHPLGGRSSYNEQFF; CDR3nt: TGTGCCAGCAGCCATCCCTTGGGGGGCAGAAGCTCCTACAATGAGCAGTTCTTC
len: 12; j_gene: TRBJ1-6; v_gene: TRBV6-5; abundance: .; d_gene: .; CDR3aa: CASSELGSPLHF; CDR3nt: TGTGCCAGCAGTGAATTGGGATCACCCCTCCACTTT
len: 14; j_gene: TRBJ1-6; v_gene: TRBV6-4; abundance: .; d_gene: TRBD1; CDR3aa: CASSAGTGDSPLHF; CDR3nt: TGTGCCAGCAGCGCCGGGACAGGGGACTCACCCCTCCACTTT
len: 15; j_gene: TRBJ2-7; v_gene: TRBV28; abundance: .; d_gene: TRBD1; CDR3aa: CASSYSWTGVYEQYF; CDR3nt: TGTGCCAGCAGTTACTCTTGGACAGGGGTCTACGAGCAGTACTTC
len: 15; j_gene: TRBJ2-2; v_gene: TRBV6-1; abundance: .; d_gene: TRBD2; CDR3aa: CASIPTSGTPGELFF; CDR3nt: TGTGCCAGCATCCCGACTAGCGGGACCCCCGGGGAGCTGTTTTTT
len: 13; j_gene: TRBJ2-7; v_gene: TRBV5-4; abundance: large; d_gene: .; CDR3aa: CASSLDRSYEQYF; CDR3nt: TGTGCCAGCAGCTTGGACAGGTCCTACGAGCAGTACTTC
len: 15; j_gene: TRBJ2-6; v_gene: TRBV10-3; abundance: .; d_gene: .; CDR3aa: CAISESGIGANVLTF; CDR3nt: TGTGCCATCAGTGAATCGGGAATCGGGGCCAACGTCCTGACTTTC
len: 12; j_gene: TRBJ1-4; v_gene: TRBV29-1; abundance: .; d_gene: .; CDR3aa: CSVDLGPGGLFF; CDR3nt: TGCAGCGTTGACTTGGGTCCTGGAGGGCTGTTTTTT
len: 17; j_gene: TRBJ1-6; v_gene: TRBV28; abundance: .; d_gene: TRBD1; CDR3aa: CASSLTGAGSYNSPLHF; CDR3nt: TGTGCCAGCAGTCTAACAGGGGCCGGCTCCTATAATTCACCCCTCCACTTT
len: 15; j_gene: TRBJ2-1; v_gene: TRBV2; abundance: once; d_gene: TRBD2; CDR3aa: CASSPTSGGSNEQFF; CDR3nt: TGTGCCAGCAGTCCGACTAGCGGGGGGAGTAATGAGCAGTTCTTC
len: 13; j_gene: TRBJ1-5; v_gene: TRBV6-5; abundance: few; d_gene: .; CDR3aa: CASGWGAGQPQHF; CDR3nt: TGTGCCAGCGGTTGGGGGGCGGGTCAGCCCCAGCATTTT
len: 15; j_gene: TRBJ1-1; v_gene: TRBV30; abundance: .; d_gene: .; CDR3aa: CAWSAGMGMNTEAFF; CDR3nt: TGTGCCTGGAGCGCAGGGATGGGGATGAACACTGAAGCTTTCTTT
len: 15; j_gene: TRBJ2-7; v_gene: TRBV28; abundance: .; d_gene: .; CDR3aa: CASSNDGPRLSEQYF; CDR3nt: TGTGCCAGCAGTAATGACGGGCCCCGTTTGAGTGAGCAGTACTTC
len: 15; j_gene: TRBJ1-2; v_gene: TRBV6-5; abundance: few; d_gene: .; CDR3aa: CASTPVTGLDYGYTF; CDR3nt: TGTGCCAGCACCCCCGTCACAGGGTTAGACTATGGCTACACCTTC
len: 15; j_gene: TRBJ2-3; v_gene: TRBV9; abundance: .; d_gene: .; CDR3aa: CASSVGPKAPDTQYF; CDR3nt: TGTGCCAGCAGCGTCGGGCCTAAGGCCCCAGATACGCAGTATTTT
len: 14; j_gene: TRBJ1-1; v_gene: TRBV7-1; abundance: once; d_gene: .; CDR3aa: CASSSGVSRTEAFF; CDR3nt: TGTGCCAGCAGCTCAGGTGTCTCCAGGACTGAAGCTTTCTTT
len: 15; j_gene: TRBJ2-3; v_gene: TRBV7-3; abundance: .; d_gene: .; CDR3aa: CASSPSRGRTDTQYF; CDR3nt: TGTGCCAGCAGCCCATCCAGGGGCCGCACAGATACGCAGTATTTT
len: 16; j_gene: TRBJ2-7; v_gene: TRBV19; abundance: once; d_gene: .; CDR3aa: CASSISHRSTSYEQYF; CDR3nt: TGTGCCAGTAGTATTAGCCACAGGTCCACCTCCTACGAGCAGTACTTC
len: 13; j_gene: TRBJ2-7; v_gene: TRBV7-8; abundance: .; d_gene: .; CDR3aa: CASSLASGAEQYF; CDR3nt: TGTGCCAGCAGCTTAGCATCCGGGGCCGAGCAGTACTTC
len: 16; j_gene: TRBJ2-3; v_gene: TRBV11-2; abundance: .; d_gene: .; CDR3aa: CASSQRRDTSTDTQYF; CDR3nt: TGTGCCAGCAGCCAACGGCGGGACACCTCCACAGATACGCAGTATTTT
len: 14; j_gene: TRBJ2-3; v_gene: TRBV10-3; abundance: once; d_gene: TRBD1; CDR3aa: CATARDRETDTQYF; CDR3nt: TGTGCCACGGCCCGGGACAGGGAAACAGATACGCAGTATTTT
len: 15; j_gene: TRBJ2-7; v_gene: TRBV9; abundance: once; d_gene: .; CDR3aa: CASSVGTGWGVEQYF; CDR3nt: TGTGCCAGCAGCGTAGGAACGGGCTGGGGGGTCGAGCAGTACTTC
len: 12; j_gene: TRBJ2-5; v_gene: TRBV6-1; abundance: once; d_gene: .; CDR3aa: CASQASAGTQYF; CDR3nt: TGTGCCAGTCAGGCGTCTGCGGGGACCCAGTACTTC
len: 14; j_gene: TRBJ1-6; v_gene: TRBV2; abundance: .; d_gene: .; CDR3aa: CASSEGAGNSPLHF; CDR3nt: TGTGCCAGCAGTGAAGGAGCAGGAAATTCACCCCTCCACTTT
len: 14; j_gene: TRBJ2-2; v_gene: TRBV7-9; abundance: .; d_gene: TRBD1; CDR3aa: CASSWTGGTGELFF; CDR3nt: TGTGCCAGCAGCTGGACAGGGGGGACCGGGGAGCTGTTTTTT
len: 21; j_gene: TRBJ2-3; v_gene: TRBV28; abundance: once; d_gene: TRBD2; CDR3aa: CASSFQGLAGGEPSSTDTQYF; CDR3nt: TGTGCCAGCAGTTTCCAAGGACTAGCGGGGGGGGAACCCTCTAGCACAGATACGCAGTATTTT
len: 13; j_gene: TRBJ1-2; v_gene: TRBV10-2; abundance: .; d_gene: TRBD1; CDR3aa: CASRGTEFYGYTF; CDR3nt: TGCGCCAGCAGAGGGACAGAGTTCTATGGCTACACCTTC
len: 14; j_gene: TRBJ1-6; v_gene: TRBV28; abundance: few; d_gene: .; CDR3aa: CASAGRSYNSPLHF; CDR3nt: TGTGCCAGCGCAGGTCGGTCCTATAATTCACCCCTCCACTTT
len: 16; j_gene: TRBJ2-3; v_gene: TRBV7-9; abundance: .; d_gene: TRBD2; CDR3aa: CASSYTSGRSTDTQYF; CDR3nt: TGTGCCAGCAGCTATACTAGCGGGAGAAGCACAGATACGCAGTATTTT
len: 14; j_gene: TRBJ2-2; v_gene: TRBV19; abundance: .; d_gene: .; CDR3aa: CASSMTRGAGELFF; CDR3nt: TGTGCCAGTAGCATGACTCGGGGTGCCGGGGAGCTGTTTTTT
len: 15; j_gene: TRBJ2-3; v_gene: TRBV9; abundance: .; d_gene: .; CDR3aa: CASSVTGALTDTQYF; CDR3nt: TGTGCCAGCAGCGTAACGGGGGCTCTCACAGATACGCAGTATTTT
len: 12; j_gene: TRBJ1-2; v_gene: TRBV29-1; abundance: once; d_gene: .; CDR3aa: CSVAQHGGGYTF; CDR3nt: TGCAGCGTTGCACAACACGGTGGGGGCTACACCTTC
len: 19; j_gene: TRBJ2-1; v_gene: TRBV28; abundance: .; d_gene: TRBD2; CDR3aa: CASSSLPTSVPGSYNEQFF; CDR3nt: TGTGCCAGCAGTTCTCTCCCGACTAGCGTGCCCGGGTCCTACAATGAGCAGTTCTTC
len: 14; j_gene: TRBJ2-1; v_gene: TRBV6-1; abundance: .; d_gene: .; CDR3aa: CASSVLGRGLGQFF; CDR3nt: TGTGCCAGCAGTGTCTTAGGTCGGGGTTTAGGGCAGTTCTTC
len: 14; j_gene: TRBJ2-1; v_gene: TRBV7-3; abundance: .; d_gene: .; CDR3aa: CASSLTPETVEQFF; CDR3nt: TGTGCCAGCAGCTTAACCCCCGAGACGGTTGAGCAGTTCTTC